This passage covers 8 T cell receptor beta chains from one sample sequenced in a study of T-cell memory formation after mild COVID-19. TCRdb re-called the 5' RACE reads with MiXCR, one entry per CDR3 protein. The sample includes 580,000 or so distinct CDR3 sequences, about 18% seen only once; the top ten take about 7.4%. Sequences were obtained from PBMCs or a T cell subset sorted from them (not recorded which). The receptors shown here come from an adult woman who had mild COVID-19 (a few samples of this study predate the infection). Cell type and time point are not known.

In this sample, this clonotype turned up a few times. The rearrangement joins TRBV30 to TRBJ2-7, with D possibly TRBD2 on 7 matching bases. Trimming cost V 0 bases and J 3 bases, with 15 bases left between them. There are 15 residues in the CDR3. Germline CDR1 GTSNPN, CDR2 SVGIG (reference sequence). CDR3 coding DNA: TGTGCCTGGAGTGTAAAGTCGGGGGGCTTCTACGAGCAGTACTTC. Residues: CAWSVKSGGFYEQYF. Using reference TRBV30 and TRBJ2-7 for the parts outside the CDR3, the full variable domain is SQTIHQWPATLVQPVGSPLSLECTVEGTSNPNLYWYRQAAGRGLQLLFYSVGIGQISSEVPQNLSASRPQDRQFILSSKKLLLSDSGFYLCAWSVKSGGFYEQYFGPGTRLTVT.

This clonotype appeared many times. The chain uses TRBV7-8 and TRBJ2-7; TRBD1 might be the D (5 bases). The V end was cut by 3 bases, the J end by 2 bases, with 17 bases between. Germline CDR1 SGHVS, CDR2 FQNEAQ. The CDR3 is 16 residues long. DNA for the CDR3: TGTGCCAGCAGCTTCACCTTTGGGGCAGGAGCCTACGAGCAGTACTTC. This translates into CASSFTFGAGAYEQYF. The full variable domain, its missing parts supplied by reference TRBV7-8 and TRBJ2-7, is GAGVSQSPRYKVAKRGQDVALRCDPISGHVSLFWYQQALGQGPEFLTYFQNEAQLDKSGLPSDRFFAERPEGSVSTLKIQRTQQEDSAVYLCASSFTFGAGAYEQYFGPGTRLTVT.

This clonotype showed up just a few times. The chain carries TRBV18 and TRBJ1-3, with D uncertain. V lost 0 bases, J lost 5 bases, and 5 bases lay in between. This CDR3 is built from 13 residues. The V gene's germline CDR1 is KGHSH and CDR2 LQKENI. Here the CDR3 reads CASSPPVRNTIYF. CDR3 DNA: TGTGCCAGCTCACCACCGGTGAGAAACACCATATATTTT.

The V call is TRBV30, the J call TRBJ2-1; tentatively, D is TRBD1 (6 bases). V was pared by 5 bases and J by 0 bases, with 11 bases between. CDR3 length: 14 residues. Germline CDR1 and CDR2: GTSNPN and SVGIG (reference sequence). The CDR3 DNA sequence: TGTGCCTGGGTCCAGGGGAACTCCTACAATGAGCAGTTCTTC. Protein: CAWVQGNSYNEQFF.

This clonotype appeared once. The chain joins TRBV7-9 to TRBJ1-6; TRBD1 agrees at 8 bases. Trimming removed 4 bases from V and 9 bases from J; junction bases left unmatched: 5. Germline V gene sequence: CDR1 SEHNR, CDR2 FQNEAQ (reference sequence). The CDR3 runs 14 residues. Written as DNA, the CDR3 is TGTGCCAGCAGCTCCGACAGGGGCCGTTCACCCCTCCACTTT. Translating it yields CASSSDRGRSPLHF.

The rearrangement joins TRBV29-1 to TRBJ1-5, with a possible D match to TRBD1 (5 bases). The germline V gene has CDR1 SQVTM and CDR2 ANQGSEA. The CDR3 consists of 13 residues. The ends were cut back, 4 bases at V and 3 bases at J, with 10 bases in the middle. The CDR3 reads CSVGSTVNQPQHF. CDR3 nucleotide sequence: TGCAGCGTTGGATCGACAGTCAATCAGCCCCAGCATTTT.

In its sample, this clonotype was seen many times. This chain links TRBV12-3 or TRBV12-4 with TRBJ2-7; possibly TRBD2 for D (5 bases). The CDR3 covers 17 residues. V dropped 4 bases and J dropped 0 bases, with 19 bases sitting between them. CDR3 protein: CASSSSLLDSSSYEQYF. CDR3 DNA: TGTGCCAGCAGTTCCTCGTTACTAGATTCGTCCTCCTACGAGCAGTACTTC.

The chain links TRBV6-2 or TRBV6-3 to TRBJ1-3; D is ambiguous. The V end lost 6 bases, the J end lost 4 bases, and 10 bases lay between the germline ends. CDR3 size: 13 residues. The germline V gene has CDR1 MNHEY and CDR2 SVGEGT. In DNA, the CDR3 is TGTGCCAGCAGCCGCGGCCGAGGAAACACCATATATTTT. Amino acid sequence: CASSRGRGNTIYF.